This T cell receptor (beta chain) was obtained from a study of shared clonotypes between healthy human individuals. Looking at the study overall: Each donor's CD8 memory used one plate, CD8 naive two, each CD4 subset three. Study results and limitations: Larger estimated richness was generally recorded for naive subsets relative to memory subsets.

Germline V gene lookup returns CDR1 LNHDA and CDR2 SQIVND (reference sequence). Germline trimming cut 1 base from V and 4 bases from J; bases unmatched to any gene: 2. The CDR3 runs 14 residues. Original handling: Filtering of immunoSEQ junctional sequences could not match full-length read filtering. Sequenced by immunoSEQ multiplex PCR; TCRdb stores in-frame clones only, minus some. For V, J and clone size, that table is used; D and trimming come from the DNA. The repertoire has around 2.5 million clones, roughly 93% of them found once; the top ten carry 0.36%. With respect to this clone: Its target is unknown.

The TCR comes from a man aged 18 to 30 in good health. Some clones in this sample may be carry-over from other donors' samples. Sequencing used naive CD4+ T cells from PBMCs. The subset: CD45RA+ positively selected. The gene calls are TRBV19 and TRBJ1-1, with 8 bases identical to TRBD1. The CDR3 DNA is TGTGCCAGTAGTATAGCGGGGACAGGCACTGAAGCTTTCTTT. This translates into CASSIAGTGTEAFF.